The TCR beta chain described here comes from a study of shared clonotypes between healthy human individuals. Assay: immunoSEQ multiplex PCR; the TCRdb copy retains only in-frame clones and omits some. The table includes some 2 million clones, about 95% detected once. CD45RO-negative CD8 cells positively selected for CCR7 made up the naive population, which excluded terminally differentiated effector memory CD45RA+ cells. Germline CDR1 is MNHEY and CDR2 is SMNVEV (reference sequence). This CDR3 has 13 residues. V was cut by 2 bases and J by 6 bases, with 10 bases left in between. This TCR came from a man between 18 and 29 years old in good health. The sequenced sample consisted of naive CD8+ T cells sorted from blood. V is TRBV27 and J is TRBJ1-1; D might be TRBD1 (5 bases). In DNA form, the CDR3 reads TGTGCCAGCAGTTTAATAGGGGCCGCTGAAGCTTTCTTT. This codes for CASSLIGAAEAFF.